This T cell receptor (beta chain) was obtained from a study of OX40 agonist ivuxolimab in advanced cancers. Turning to the overall study: Ivuxolimab was a fully human IgG2 agonistic monoclonal antibody targeting the costimulatory receptor OX40 (CD134). In the dose-escalation cohort, around four fifths of patients were male, and the mean age was approximately 60 years, with a range of roughly 20 to 85. Among the approximately 54 dose-escalation patients, about 20 had hepatocellular carcinoma, 15 or so melanoma, 9 renal cell carcinoma and 9 head and neck cancer. Intravenous ivuxolimab was administered to patients every 2 weeks at six dose levels: 0.01, 0.1, 0.3, 1.5, 3 and 10 mg/kg. Patients were allowed to have had prior anti-PD-1, anti-PD-L1 or anti-CTLA-4 therapy, and approximately 41% of the dose-escalation patients had previously received checkpoint inhibitors. The paper reports the monotherapy dose-escalation portion (N of about 56 patients) of the phase I ivuxolimab trial. Three dose-escalation patients achieved partial responses, one with hepatocellular carcinoma and two with cutaneous melanoma. Peripheral TCRbeta sequencing was intended to test whether TCR sequence diversity was altered and clonal T-cell expansion was caused by ivuxolimab. General study outcomes and caveats: At doses from 0.1 to 3.0 mg/kg, clonal expansion was seen in both CD4+ and CD8+ blood T cells between baseline and week 6. In the 0.1-3.0 mg/kg groups, partial responders had among the lowest normalized peripheral clonal expansion, particularly in CD8+ T cells. After ivuxolimab, more expanded clones were found on average in CD8+ T cells than in CD4+ T cells. Antigen specificity was not determined for the clonally expanded peripheral T cells. Low levels of normalized T-cell clonal expansion were also seen in some patients who did not respond.

This clone was counted between two and nine times. Its antigen remains undetermined. Nothing much larger sits one base from this clone, and base qualities are not available. As encoded in the germline V gene, CDR1 is SGHRS while CDR2 is YFSETQ. The CDR3 runs 14 residues from the cysteine to the phenylalanine. The retained sequence is limited to the CDR3, 42 bases, with the frame set at the first base. The germline V end is reduced by 4 bases and the J end by 4 bases; junction bases left unmatched: 5. The trial excluded patients who had a history of autoimmune disease or who were on systemic immunosuppression. Peripheral blood for TCR sequencing was drawn from every dose cohort at baseline, at cycle 4 day 1 and at cycle 7 day 1. Samples came from an open-label, multicenter, first-in-human phase I dose-escalation trial of ivuxolimab. Adults with locally advanced or metastatic melanoma, renal cell, hepatocellular, or head and neck squamous cell carcinoma were enrolled in the trial. Before TCR sequencing, CD4+ T cells and CD8+ T cells were sorted from peripheral blood as separate populations.

Genomic DNA was extracted from sorted cells for sequencing of the TCRbeta CDR3 region. The immunoSEQ Assay was used to sequence the TCRbeta CDR3 regions. The table comes from immuneACCESS by way of TCRdb, which keeps in-frame sequences with V and J called. Part of the clones is missing from these tables; in studies checked, under half for an unresolved V gene and the rest for unknown reasons. A total of roughly 90,000 clones appear in this sample, around nine tenths of them only once. 0.79% of the sample is taken by the ten largest. Here the chain combines TRBV5-1 and TRBJ1-2; 9 middle bases align to TRBD1. The source was CD4+ or CD8+ T cells sorted from blood, collected in a trial of the OX40 agonist ivuxolimab. This TCR came from an adult with an advanced solid tumor such as melanoma, head and neck, liver or kidney cancer. The CDR3 sequence is CASSPGQGPYGYTF. The nucleotides are TGCGCCAGCAGCCCGGGACAGGGCCCCTATGGCTACACCTTC.